The 10 T cell receptor beta chains presented below share a single source sample, sequenced in a study of blood T cell repertoires in COVID-19. The method was immunoSEQ multiplex PCR; TCRdb's version includes in-frame clones alone and lacks a portion of them. Of roughly 90,000 clones listed, about 80% are singletons. Sequenced material: peripheral blood. The source is a woman in her seventies with acute or convalescent COVID-19.

This chain uses TRBV9 with TRBJ2-6; possibly TRBD2 for D (5 bases). Germline CDR1 and CDR2: SGDLS and YYNGEE. CDR3 size: 16 residues. Trimming shortened V by 4 bases and J by 3 bases, and 14 bases separated the two germline ends. The CDR3 loop reads CASSPRYGGGANVLTF. The CDR3 DNA sequence: TGTGCCAGCAGCCCGCGGTATGGAGGTGGGGCCAACGTCCTGACTTTC.

This chain connects TRBV5-4 to TRBJ2-1; 7 positions match TRBD2. V was clipped by 3 bases and J by 2 bases; unmatched bases: 5. Germline V gene data show CDR1 as SGHNT and CDR2 as YYREEE (reference sequence). CDR3 length equals 15 residues. The CDR3, as DNA: TGTGCCAGCAGCTCCTCTAGCGGACCCTACAATGAGCAGTTCTTC. Protein product: CASSSSSGPYNEQFF.

The V and J genes are TRBV3-1 (or the pseudogene TRBV3-2) and TRBJ2-7, with a weak D call TRBD2 (5 bases). The germline V gene encodes CDR1 LGHDT and CDR2 YNNKEL (reference sequence). V lost 0 bases and J lost 6, with 9 bases in between. This CDR3 has 13 amino acids. CDR3 amino acids: CASSQDARGEQYF. Here the CDR3 DNA reads TGTGCCAGCAGCCAAGATGCCCGGGGCGAGCAGTACTTC.

Only one count was recorded for this clone. The V and J genes are TRBV4-3 and TRBJ1-6, with D hard to call. Trimming shortened V by 1 base and J by 5 bases, and 6 bases separated the two germline ends. The CDR3 extends over 14 amino acids. Germline assignment: CDR1 LGHNA and CDR2 YSLEER. The CDR3 coding sequence is TGCGCCAGCAGCCAAGCTCGCGATAATTCACCCCTCCACTTT. Protein: CASSQARDNSPLHF.

The chain has TRBV4-1 and TRBJ2-5; 12 bases map to TRBD2. V shed 6 bases and J 5 bases; nucleotides not matched to a gene: 4. Germline assignment: CDR1 MGHRA and CDR2 YSYEKL. The CDR3 consists of 14 residues. CDR3 region: CASSPTSGSETQYF. The DNA for the CDR3 is TGCGCCAGCAGTCCGACTAGCGGGAGTGAGACCCAGTACTTC.

The chain couples TRBV9 to TRBJ1-1; D gene unclear. V shed 5 bases and J shed 3 bases, with 11 bases lying between them. This CDR3 is built from 13 residues. Germline CDR1 and CDR2: SGDLS and YYNGEE. CDR3: CASSKVGDTEAFF. The CDR3 nucleotides are TGTGCCAGCAGTAAGGTCGGGGACACTGAAGCTTTCTTT.

The chain is built from TRBV4-2 and TRBJ1-4; 8 bases map to TRBD1. Looked up from germline, CDR1 is LGHNA and CDR2 is YNFKEQ. V trimming: 0 bases; J trimming: 7 bases; junction bases outside the gene matches: 10. The CDR3 spans 17 residues. The CDR3 here is CASSQDRPGGAGEKLFF. The CDR3 DNA follows: TGTGCCAGCAGCCAAGATCGTCCAGGGGGCGCGGGTGAAAAACTGTTTTTT.

The genes are TRBV16 and TRBJ1-1, with 8 bases lining up with TRBD1. CDR3 size: 14 residues. The V and J ends lost 8 bases and 5 bases, in that order; junction bases with no gene match: 10. CDR1 is KGHSY, CDR2 FQNENV, per germline. The CDR3 bases are TGTGCCAGCTCAACAGGGGGAGGATTGACTGAAGCTTTCTTT. This gives the protein CASSTGGGLTEAFF.

The chain couples TRBV4-3 to TRBJ2-2; D gene ambiguous. The CDR3 is made up of 15 amino acids. Trimming shortened V by 5 bases and J by 0 bases, and 10 bases separated the two germline ends. Germline CDR1 and CDR2: LGHNA and YSLEER. Here the CDR3 reads CASSKTQPNTGELFF. Here the CDR3 DNA reads TGCGCCAGCAGCAAGACTCAACCGAACACCGGGGAGCTGTTTTTT.

The table lists this clone with a few counts. V usage is TRBV2 and J usage is TRBJ2-7; TRBD1 matches 7 bases. The V and J ends lost 8 bases and 3 bases, in that order; junction bases with no gene match: 4. Germline CDR1 SNHLY, CDR2 FYNNEI. This CDR3 contains 12 residues. Here the CDR3 DNA reads TGTGCCAGCCGGGACAGACTCTACGAGCAGTACTTC. Its translation: CASRDRLYEQYF.